What follows describes a single T cell receptor beta chain. No antigen is known for it. The data were taken from a study of CD8 T cells in ankylosing spondylitis. Study observations and caveats: The authors reported significant enrichment of disease-linked clones in matched ankylosing spondylitis synovial fluid. Typical of ankylosing spondylitis blood, it appeared, was a TCR beta motif of eight highly homologous variants. Disease-linked clones, CD8+, were relatively rare in peripheral blood.

The CDR3 consists of 15 residues. V shed 3 bases and J 9 bases; nucleotides not matched to a gene: 6. TCRdb re-analysed the 5' RACE reads in MiXCR, keeping a single row per CDR3 protein. This table holds roughly 130,000 distinct CDR3 sequences, around 15% found once. V and J are TRBV12-3 or TRBV12-4 and TRBJ2-1; 12 positions match TRBD2. This receptor was taken from a female donor with ankylosing spondylitis or in good health (not recorded which). Sequencing was performed on blood, either unsorted or a sorted T cell fraction (not recorded which). The CDR3 loop reads CASSFLTSGSPEQFF. For the CDR3, the DNA is TGTGCCAGCAGTTTCCTGACTAGCGGGAGTCCTGAGCAGTTCTTC.